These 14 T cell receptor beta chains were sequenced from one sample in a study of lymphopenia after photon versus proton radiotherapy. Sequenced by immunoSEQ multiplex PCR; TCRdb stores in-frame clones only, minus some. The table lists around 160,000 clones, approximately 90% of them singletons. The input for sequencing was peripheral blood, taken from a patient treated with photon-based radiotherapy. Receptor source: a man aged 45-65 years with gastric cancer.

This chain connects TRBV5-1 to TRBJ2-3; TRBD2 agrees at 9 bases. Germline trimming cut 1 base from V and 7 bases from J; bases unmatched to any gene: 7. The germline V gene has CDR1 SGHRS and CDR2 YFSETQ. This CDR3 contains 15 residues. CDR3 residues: CASSLSSGKENTQYF. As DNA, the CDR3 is TGCGCCAGCAGCTTGTCTAGCGGGAAGGAAAATACGCAGTATTTT.

The chain's CDR3 is CASSALPGQGRQETQYF. The CDR3 DNA follows: TGCGCCAGCAGCGCATTACCGGGACAGGGGAGGCAAGAGACCCAGTACTTC. This chain joins TRBV5-1 and TRBJ2-5; 10 bases are shared with TRBD1. Trimming removed 4 bases from V and 2 bases from J; junction bases left unmatched: 11. This CDR3 is built from 17 residues. Germline values: CDR1 SGHRS, CDR2 YFSETQ.

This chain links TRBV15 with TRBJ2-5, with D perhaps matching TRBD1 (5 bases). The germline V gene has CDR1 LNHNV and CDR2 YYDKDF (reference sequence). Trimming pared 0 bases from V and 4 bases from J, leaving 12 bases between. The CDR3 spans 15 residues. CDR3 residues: CATSRDLRGTETQYF. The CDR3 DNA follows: TGTGCCACCAGCAGAGACCTAAGGGGCACAGAGACCCAGTACTTC.

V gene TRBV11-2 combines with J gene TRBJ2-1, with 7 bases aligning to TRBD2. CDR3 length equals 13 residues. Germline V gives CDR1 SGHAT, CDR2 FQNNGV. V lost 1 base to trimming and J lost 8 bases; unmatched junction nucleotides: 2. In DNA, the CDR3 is TGTGCCAGCAGCTTAGGGGAGGGCCATGAGCAGTTCTTC. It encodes CASSLGEGHEQFF. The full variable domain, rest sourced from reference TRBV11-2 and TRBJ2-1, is EAGVAQSPRYKIIEKRQSVAFWCNPISGHATLYWYQQILGQGPKLLIQFQNNGVVDDSQLPKDRFSAERLKGVDSTLKIQPAKLEDSAVYLCASSLGEGHEQFFGPGTRLTVL.

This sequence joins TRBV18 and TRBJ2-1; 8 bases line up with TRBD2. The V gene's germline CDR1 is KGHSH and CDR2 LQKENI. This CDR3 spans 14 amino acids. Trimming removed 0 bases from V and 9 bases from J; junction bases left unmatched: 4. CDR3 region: CASSPPAGRVEQFF. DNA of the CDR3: TGTGCCAGCTCACCACCGGCCGGGAGGGTTGAGCAGTTCTTC.

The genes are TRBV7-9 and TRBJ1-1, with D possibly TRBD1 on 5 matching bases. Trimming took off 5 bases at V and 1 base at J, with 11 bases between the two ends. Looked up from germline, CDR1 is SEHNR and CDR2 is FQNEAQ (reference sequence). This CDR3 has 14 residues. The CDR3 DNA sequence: TGTGCCAGCAGCGTCGGGACGGAGAACACTGAAGCTTTCTTT. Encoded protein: CASSVGTENTEAFF.

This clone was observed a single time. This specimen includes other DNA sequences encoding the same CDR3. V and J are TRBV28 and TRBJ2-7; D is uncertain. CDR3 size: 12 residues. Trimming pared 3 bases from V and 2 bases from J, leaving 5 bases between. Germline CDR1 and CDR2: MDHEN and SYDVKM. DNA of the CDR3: TGTGCCAGCAGTTTGCCCGCCTACGAGCAGTACTTC. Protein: CASSLPAYEQYF.

CDR3 DNA sequence: TGTGCCAGCAGCGTAGTAACAGGGTACAATGAGCAGTTCTTC. Its translation: CASSVVTGYNEQFF. The chain couples TRBV9 to TRBJ2-1; possible D gene TRBD1, 6 bases. Germline V gene data show CDR1 as SGDLS and CDR2 as YYNGEE. The V and J ends lost 0 bases and 4 bases respectively, with 8 bases between them. There are 14 residues in the CDR3.

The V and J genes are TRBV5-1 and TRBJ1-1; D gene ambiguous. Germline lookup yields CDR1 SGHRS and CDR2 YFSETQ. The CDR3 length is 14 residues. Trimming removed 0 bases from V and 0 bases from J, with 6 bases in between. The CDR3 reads CASSLGHLNTEAFF. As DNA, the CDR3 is TGCGCCAGCAGCTTGGGACATTTGAACACTGAAGCTTTCTTT.

The CDR3 region is CASSVVAESFNEQFF. CDR3 bases: TGTGCCAGCAGCGTAGTAGCGGAGTCGTTCAATGAGCAGTTCTTC. The chain employs TRBV9 and TRBJ2-1; D might be TRBD2 (6 bases). Germline CDR1 and CDR2: SGDLS and YYNGEE. This CDR3 comprises 15 residues. Trimming stripped 0 bases from V and 6 bases from J, with 13 bases between.

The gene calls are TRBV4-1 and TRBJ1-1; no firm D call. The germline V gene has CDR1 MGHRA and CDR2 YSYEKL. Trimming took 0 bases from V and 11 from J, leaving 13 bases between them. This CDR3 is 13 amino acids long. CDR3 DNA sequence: TGCGCCAGCAGCCAAGATCCTTGGCTGGGGGCTTTCTTT. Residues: CASSQDPWLGAFF.

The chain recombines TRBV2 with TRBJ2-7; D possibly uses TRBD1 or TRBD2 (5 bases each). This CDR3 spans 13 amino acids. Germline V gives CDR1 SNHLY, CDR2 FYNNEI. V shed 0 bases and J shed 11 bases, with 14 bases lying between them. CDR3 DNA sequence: TGTGCCAGCAGTGAAGCCCAACTAGGGGCGGAGTACTTC. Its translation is CASSEAQLGAEYF.

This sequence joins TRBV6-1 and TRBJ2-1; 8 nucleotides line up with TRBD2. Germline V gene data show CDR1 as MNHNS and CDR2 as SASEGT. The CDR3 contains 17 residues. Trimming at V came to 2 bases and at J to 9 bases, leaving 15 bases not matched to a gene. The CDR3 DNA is TGTGCCAGCAGTGAAAGGATGGGAGCGGGAGCTTTCGCTGAGCAGTTCTTC. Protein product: CASSERMGAGAFAEQFF.

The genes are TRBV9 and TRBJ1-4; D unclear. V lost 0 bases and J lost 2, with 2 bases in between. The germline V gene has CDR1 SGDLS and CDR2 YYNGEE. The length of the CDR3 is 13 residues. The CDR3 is CASSVGTNEKLFF. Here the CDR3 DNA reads TGTGCCAGCAGCGTAGGCACTAATGAAAAACTGTTTTTT.